This T cell receptor beta chain was profiled in a study of neoadjuvant anti-PD-1 for oral cavity cancer (dated by TCRdb to about 2021). Regarding the research as a whole: Before undergoing curative-intent surgical resection, most patients got three to four biweekly nivolumab doses at 3 mg/kg. A fourth nivolumab dose was given around day 43 to patients without progression, and definitive surgical resection was performed in those patients on days 50-56. Patients with complete response, partial response or stable disease by RECIST 1.1 were defined as responders, whereas patients with progression were defined as non-responders. The parent correlative cohort had 12 to 13 patients and a response rate of 33%. Overall results and qualifications from the work: The TCR analyses had only three patients in each response group, and the authors called for validation in larger cohorts. After neoadjuvant nivolumab, significantly higher T cell clonality (Gini index) was found within PBMCs in non-responders than in responders. Higher pretreatment blood TCRbeta clonality and lower post-treatment tumor TCRbeta clonality were correlated with higher pretreatment blood Treg/Th17 ratios.

This sample's time point label indicates: before neoadjuvant nivolumab. Patients had been newly diagnosed with stage II-IVA oral cavity squamous cell carcinoma, and no prior systemic or radiation treatment had been given to the patients. The cohort was composed of patients with HPV-negative, locally advanced oral cavity squamous cell carcinoma. Peripheral blood mononuclear cells were analyzed directly, without maintenance or expansion in culture. Samples came from a longitudinal correlative study of a single-arm phase II trial of neoadjuvant nivolumab in oral cavity squamous cell carcinoma. Genomic DNA-based TCRbeta sequencing was performed on subject-matched pre- and post-treatment PBMCs and tumors from three responders and three non-responders. Peripheral blood mononuclear cells were collected before nivolumab treatment and were collected again after treatment, at the time of surgery. The Maxwell RSC DNA from Cells kit was used to isolate genomic DNA from PBMCs.

As concerns this clone: The clone's antigen remains unknown. The sample holds no much larger clone one base away, and base qualities are not on file.

For deep sequencing, each PBMC sample was run in six replicates, with libraries mostly built from approximately 520 ng of input genomic DNA. Following the manufacturer's instructions, the team built TCRbeta libraries using the immunoSEQ hsTCRbeta kit. An Illumina NovaSeq 6000 S4 flow cell was used to sequence the final libraries, which had first been combined to 3 nM. On the authors' methods: The immunoSEQ Analyzer was used for raw data preprocessing and quality control. The analysis was limited to productive rearrangements, and each clonotype was defined by a unique CDR3 amino acid sequence. Using the R package tcR, the researchers computed the Gini-Simpson index as their estimate of repertoire clonality. Student's t test was used to compare Gini indices, while Pearson correlation assessed associations with tumor size change. Held by TCRdb, this immuneACCESS table contains in-frame sequences only and omits some clones. Under half of the omission traces to an unresolved V gene where checked; the cause of the rest is unknown. For V, J and clone size, that table is used; D and trimming come from the DNA. In all, the sample holds some 71,000 clones, and around 88% of those were seen once. The top ten clonotypes cover approximately 3.6% of the sample.

The trim is 0 bases for V and 3 bases for J, with a gap of 8 bases between the germline ends. Measured from the cysteine to the phenylalanine, the CDR3 is 14 residues long. Only the CDR3 part of the read is kept: 42 bases, read in frame from the first base. As encoded in the germline V gene (reference sequence), CDR1 is GTSNPN while CDR2 is SVGIG. The sequenced sample was PBMCs, obtained before nivolumab (anti-PD-1) treatment. This TCR was recovered from a person between 35 and 79 years old with oral cavity squamous cell carcinoma. The rearranged chain carries TRBV30 and TRBJ2-2; no D gene is confidently identified. Here is the DNA: TGTGCCTGGAGTGTACAAGTTCACACCGGGGAGCTGTTTTTT. It translates to CAWSVQVHTGELFF.